This entry describes one T cell receptor (beta chain). Antigen unknown. The CDR3 consists of 13 residues. Trimming pared 8 bases from V and 4 bases from J, leaving 9 bases between. Germline V gene lookup returns CDR1 MNHNY and CDR2 SVGAGI (reference sequence). The entry originates in a study of shared clonotypes between healthy human individuals. The study, taken as a whole, reports: Tissue TCR repertoires likely differ from these blood-only repertoires.

Clones were read by immunoSEQ multiplex PCR, and TCRdb kept only the in-frame ones, dropping some. Here the sample spans approximately 980,000 clones, around three quarters being singletons. The clonotype was recovered from a man younger than 35 in good health. The rearrangement joins TRBV6-6 to TRBJ2-6, with D perhaps TRBD1 (5 bases). Sequences were obtained from memory CD4+ T cells sorted from blood. As for subset: CD45RA-negative fraction. CDR3 bases: TGTGCCAGCGTGGGGCCCGGGGCCAACGTCCTGACTTTC. Amino acids: CASVGPGANVLTF.